Shown below are 16 T cell receptor beta chains from a single sample sequenced in a study of cytomegalovirus exposure and HLA in healthy donors. The PCR used 60 Vbeta and 13 Jbeta primers. Profiling relied on immunoSEQ multiplex PCR, and the TCRdb table lists in-frame clones only, not all of them. The sample lists around 190,000 clones; 60% to 80% were seen once. The specimen sequenced was PBMCs. The receptors derive from a woman aged 25 to 39 in good health and CMV-seropositive.

This chain connects TRBV28 to TRBJ2-1, with 14 positions matching TRBD2. CDR1 is MDHEN, CDR2 SYDVKM, per germline. CDR3 length: 19 amino acids. V gave up 9 bases and J gave up 3 bases; unmatched junction bases: 16. The CDR3, as DNA: TGTGCCAGTGGAAGGGGGGTGACTAGCGGGAGGGGTATCTACAATGAGCAGTTCTTC. Translating gives CASGRGVTSGRGIYNEQFF.

This clone has more than one count but fewer than ten. The chain uses TRBV6-5 and TRBJ2-7, with TRBD1 matching 7 bases. Germline CDR1 and CDR2: MNHEY and SVGAGI. J gave up 0 bases and V 6 bases, and 2 bases lay outside the gene matches. The CDR3 sequence is 13 residues long. CDR3: CASSPGGSYEQYF. The DNA for the CDR3 is TGTGCCAGCAGCCCAGGGGGCTCCTACGAGCAGTACTTC.

The genes are TRBV23-1 and TRBJ2-1; the D gene is possibly TRBD2 (6 bases). TRBV23-1 has ORF status, its function being uncertain. The CDR3 runs 16 residues. V was clipped by 0 bases and J by 7 bases, with 16 bases between them. The CDR3 coding sequence is TGCGCCAGCAGTCAATCCGAGACTAGAACGCGAAATGAGCAGTTCTTC. Protein product: CASSQSETRTRNEQFF.

The chain employs TRBV5-4 and TRBJ2-7, with 12 bases lining up with TRBD2. The CDR3 loop spans 16 amino acids. Losses at the gene ends were 3 bases for V and 7 bases for J; bases not matched to a gene: 11. Germline lookup yields CDR1 SGHNT and CDR2 YYREEE (reference sequence). The CDR3 loop reads CASSSNRLAGVGEQYF. CDR3 nucleotide sequence: TGTGCCAGCAGCTCAAATAGACTAGCGGGAGTAGGGGAGCAGTACTTC.

The chain is built from TRBV5-1 and TRBJ2-2; 16 bases map to TRBD2. Trimming at V came to 4 bases and at J to 6 bases, leaving 6 bases not matched to a gene. Germline V gene lookup returns CDR1 SGHRS and CDR2 YFSETQ. CDR3 length equals 17 residues. The CDR3 DNA sequence: TGCGCCAGCAGCCTGGGACTAGCGGGAGGGCCGGCCGGGGAGCTGTTTTTT. Protein sequence: CASSLGLAGGPAGELFF.

The chain is built from TRBV27 and TRBJ1-2; D is ambiguous. V lost 1 base to trimming and J lost 4 bases, with 7 bases between them. The CDR3 runs to 13 residues. CDR1 and CDR2 (germline): MNHEY, SMNVEV (reference sequence). This CDR3 is CASSLFRGYGYTF. The CDR3, as DNA: TGTGCCAGCAGTTTATTCCGGGGCTATGGCTACACCTTC.

CDR3 sequence reads: CASSLPVFSGANVLTF. DNA for the CDR3: TGCGCCAGCAGCTTGCCAGTGTTCTCTGGGGCCAACGTCCTGACTTTC. The chain recombines TRBV5-1 with TRBJ2-6; D gene unclear. CDR1 is SGHRS and CDR2 is YFSETQ in the germline V gene. V lost 1 base and J lost 0, with 8 bases in between. This CDR3 region has 16 residues.

This rearrangement joins TRBV19 to TRBJ2-7; TRBD1 agrees at 8 bases. This CDR3 has 16 amino acids. CDR1 is LNHDA, CDR2 SQIVND, per germline (reference sequence). The J segment lost 6 bases and the V segment lost 3 bases, leaving 13 bases of the junction unmatched. This chain's CDR3 is CASSILGQGATGEQYF. The CDR3 DNA follows: TGTGCCAGTAGTATCCTCGGACAGGGCGCTACAGGCGAGCAGTACTTC.

The genes are TRBV7-9 and TRBJ2-5, with a weak D call TRBD2 (5 bases). The V end lost 0 bases, the J end lost 6 bases, and 11 bases lay between the germline ends. This CDR3 has 14 residues. CDR1 SEHNR and CDR2 FQNEAQ come from the germline V gene (reference sequence). As DNA, the CDR3 is TGTGCCAGCAGCTTAGCTCGGGGTTTGCAGACCCAGTACTTC. Translated: CASSLARGLQTQYF.

The V and J genes are TRBV5-1 and TRBJ2-1, with D possibly being TRBD1 (5 bases). Between the trimmed V and J ends, which lost 0 bases and 8 bases, there was a span of 12 bases. The germline V gene has CDR1 SGHRS and CDR2 YFSETQ. CDR3 length equals 14 residues. Here the CDR3 DNA reads TGCGCCAGCAGCTTGGCCGCAGGGTCGGATGAGCAGTTCTTC. This encodes CASSLAAGSDEQFF.

This clone was picked up one time. The chain joins TRBV4-1 to TRBJ2-2, with a possible D match to TRBD1 (6 bases). The CDR3 contains 14 residues. V dropped 2 bases and J dropped 3 bases, with 7 bases sitting between them. CDR1 is MGHRA, CDR2 YSYEKL, per germline. CDR3 amino acids: CASSQPGDTGELFF. CDR3 coding DNA: TGCGCCAGCAGCCAACCAGGGGACACCGGGGAGCTGTTTTTT.

The sample holds a few counts of this clone. V usage is TRBV28 and J usage is TRBJ1-2, with 7 bases matching TRBD1. Germline V CDR1 and CDR2: MDHEN, SYDVKM. This CDR3 spans 14 amino acids. The junction had 4 bases not matched to a gene; V was cut back by 3 bases and J by 3 bases. The CDR3 loop reads CASSLGRGDYGYTF. CDR3 coding DNA: TGTGCCAGCAGTTTGGGCAGGGGGGACTATGGCTACACCTTC.

The table lists this clone with a few counts. This chain links TRBV6-1 with TRBJ2-1; 8 bases fit TRBD1. The germline gives CDR1 MNHNS, CDR2 SASEGT. The CDR3 sequence is 15 residues long. Unmatched junction bases numbered 9, after V lost 6 bases and J lost 5 bases. CDR3: CASSDAGGFNNEQFF. DNA for the CDR3: TGTGCCAGCAGCGACGCAGGGGGCTTTAACAATGAGCAGTTCTTC.

The sample holds a few counts of this clone. The V gene is TRBV29-1, the J gene TRBJ1-1; no definite D call. This CDR3 contains 13 residues. Germline V lookup: CDR1 SQVTM, CDR2 ANQGSEA. V was trimmed by 7 bases and J by 4 bases, leaving 16 bases between them. CDR3 DNA: TGCAGCGCTGTGAAAGGTGGCGGCACTGAAGCTTTCTTT. Encoded protein: CSAVKGGGTEAFF.

V usage is TRBV2 and J usage is TRBJ2-3; D remains ambiguous. V lost 4 bases and J lost 2, with 16 bases in between. The CDR3 spans 16 residues. Germline loops: CDR1 SNHLY, CDR2 FYNNEI. In DNA form, the CDR3 reads TGTGCCAGCAGTGCGGCTAGTGAAGGCCCCACAGATACGCAGTATTTT. It specifies CASSAASEGPTDTQYF.

The V and J genes are TRBV6-4 and TRBJ2-3; D gene unclear. The ends were cut back, 6 bases at V and 1 base at J, with 11 bases in the middle. This CDR3 is 14 amino acids long. In germline, CDR1 is MRHNA, CDR2 SNTAGT. As DNA, the CDR3 is TGTGCCAGCAGCGGGTCCCCCGGCACAGATACGCAGTATTTT. Residues: CASSGSPGTDTQYF.